This entry lists 17 T cell receptor beta chains sequenced from one sample in a study of PD-L1 blockade in urothelial cancer. Profiled with immunoSEQ multiplex PCR; TCRdb holds only in-frame clones, not every one. The sample holds fewer than 130,000 clones, around 85% seen once. Sequencing used PBMCs, obtained around atezolizumab (anti-PD-L1) treatment. The receptors originated from a man aged 50 to 60 with urothelial cancer.

The genes are TRBV5-1 and TRBJ2-3; TRBD2 matches at 9 bases. Germline values: CDR1 SGHRS, CDR2 YFSETQ. The CDR3 spans 15 residues. Losses at the gene ends were 4 bases for V and 1 base for J; bases not matched to a gene: 4. The CDR3 sequence is CASSEGLAGTDTQYF. The CDR3 nucleotides read TGCGCCAGCAGCGAGGGACTAGCCGGCACAGATACGCAGTATTTT.

The genes are TRBV2 and TRBJ2-2, with TRBD1 as a possible D gene (5 bases). The CDR3 is 14 residues long. Germline V gene data show CDR1 as SNHLY and CDR2 as FYNNEI. Trimming removed 6 bases from V and 7 bases from J, with 15 bases in between. CDR3 nucleotides: TGTGCCAGCAGACTGGCGATGGACATCGGGGAGCTGTTTTTT. Protein product: CASRLAMDIGELFF.

A single count supports this clone. This chain links TRBV18 with TRBJ2-5; 9 bases fit TRBD2. CDR1 is KGHSH and CDR2 is LQKENI in the germline V gene. V was clipped by 3 bases and J by 7 bases; unmatched bases: 9. The CDR3 totals 15 residues. CDR3 region: CASSPVLAGIGTQYF. The CDR3 DNA reads as TGTGCCAGCTCACCGGTGCTAGCGGGAATTGGGACCCAGTACTTC.

The V call is TRBV2, the J call TRBJ2-2; 8 bases line up with TRBD1. Germline assignment: CDR1 SNHLY and CDR2 FYNNEI. The V gene end was trimmed by 5 bases and the J gene end by 6 bases; junction bases not matched to a gene: 2. There are 13 residues in the CDR3. The CDR3 bases are TGTGCCAGCAGTAAACAGGGGGCCGGGGAGCTGTTTTTT. Amino acids: CASSKQGAGELFF.

This chain uses TRBV6-1 with TRBJ1-4; 9 nucleotides match TRBD1. This CDR3 is 15 amino acids long. Germline V gives CDR1 MNHNS, CDR2 SASEGT. V shed 3 bases, J shed 7 bases, and the junction held 6 bases outside the gene matches. In nucleotides, the CDR3 is TGTGCCAGCAGTGACACAGGGGGCGAACTTGAAAAACTGTTTTTT. The encoded protein is CASSDTGGELEKLFF.

The gene calls are TRBV13 and TRBJ2-7; 13 nucleotides align to TRBD2. Germline-derived CDR1 and CDR2 are PRHDT and FYEKMQ (reference sequence). The V gene end was trimmed by 3 bases and the J gene end by 0 bases; junction bases not matched to a gene: 2. The CDR3 consists of 16 residues. The CDR3 region has the DNA TGTGCCAGCAGCTTCGGGACTAGCGGGAACTCCTACGAGCAGTACTTC. This sequence encodes CASSFGTSGNSYEQYF. The full variable domain, with the rest looked up from reference TRBV13 and TRBJ2-7, is AAGVIQSPRHLIKEKRETATLKCYPIPRHDTVYWYQQGPGQDPQFLISFYEKMQSDKGSIPDRFSAQQFSDYHSELNMSSLELGDSALYFCASSFGTSGNSYEQYFGPGTRLTVT.

The chain couples TRBV7-9 to TRBJ1-5; 9 bases fit TRBD1. This CDR3 comprises 16 residues. V trimming: 3 bases; J trimming: 3 bases; junction bases outside the gene matches: 6. Germline V gene data show CDR1 as SEHNR and CDR2 as FQNEAQ (reference sequence). The CDR3 DNA sequence: TGTGCCAGCAGCTTGGGGACAGGGTTTGACAATCAGCCCCAGCATTTT. Its protein is CASSLGTGFDNQPQHF.

V usage is TRBV6-6 and J usage is TRBJ2-7, with TRBD2 identical over 11 bases. The CDR3 sequence is 14 residues long. V was clipped by 6 bases and J by 5 bases; unmatched bases: 6. Germline CDR1 reads MNHNY; CDR2 reads SVGAGI (reference sequence). The CDR3 DNA sequence: TGTGCCAGCAGCCTACTAGCGGGAGCCGACGAGCAGTACTTC. Protein product: CASSLLAGADEQYF.

This clone was recorded only once. The J gene is TRBJ2-1, the V gene TRBV7-6, with TRBD1 identical over 10 bases. The CDR3 contains 15 residues. The J segment lost 7 bases and the V segment lost 5 bases, leaving 8 bases of the junction unmatched. Looked up from germline, CDR1 is SGHVS and CDR2 is FNYEAQ. The CDR3 here is CASSDQGQGWNEQFF. The CDR3 DNA reads TGTGCCAGCAGCGACCAGGGACAGGGGTGGAATGAGCAGTTCTTC.

The chain has TRBV19 and TRBJ2-1, with TRBD2 matching 11 bases. CDR1 is LNHDA and CDR2 is SQIVND in the germline V gene (reference sequence). The CDR3 extends over 13 amino acids. V shed 3 bases and J 12 bases; nucleotides not matched to a gene: 4. CDR3 sequence: CASSITTSGRQFF. CDR3 sequence (DNA): TGTGCCAGTAGTATTACCACTAGCGGGAGGCAGTTCTTC. Full variable domain (outside the CDR3, taken from reference TRBV19 and TRBJ2-1): DGGITQSPKYLFRKEGQNVTLSCEQNLNHDAMYWYRQDPGQGLRLIYYSQIVNDFQKGDIAEGYSVSREKKESFPLTVTSAQKNPTAFYLCASSITTSGRQFFGPGTRLTVL.

The chain joins TRBV7-9 to TRBJ2-1; 12 bases are a match to TRBD2. Germline CDR1 and CDR2: SEHNR and FQNEAQ (reference sequence). Trimming removed 1 base from V and 6 bases from J; junction bases left unmatched: 4. This CDR3 contains 16 residues. DNA of the CDR3: TGTGCCAGCAGCTTAGGTGGGACTAGCGGGTCCAATGAGCAGTTCTTC. Translating gives CASSLGGTSGSNEQFF. Drawing the rest from reference TRBV7-9 and TRBJ2-1, the complete variable domain is DTGVSQNPRHKITKRGQNVTFRCDPISEHNRLYWYRQTLGQGPEFLTYFQNEAQLEKSRLLSDRFSAERPKGSFSTLEIQRTEQGDSAMYLCASSLGGTSGSNEQFFGPGTRLTVL.

The chain uses TRBV6-1 and TRBJ1-4; 7 positions match TRBD1. The germline V gene has CDR1 MNHNS and CDR2 SASEGT. The V segment lost 10 bases and the J segment 4 bases; nucleotides outside the gene matches: 12. The CDR3 loop spans 15 amino acids. CDR3 sequence: CATLRQGHINEKLFF. The DNA of the CDR3 is TGTGCCACCCTACGACAGGGACACATTAATGAAAAACTGTTTTTT.

A single count supports this clone. The V call is TRBV7-9, the J call TRBJ2-7; D not certain. The CDR3 has 11 amino acids. V was shortened by 1 base and J by 6 bases, with 4 bases between the two germline ends. Germline V gene sequence: CDR1 SEHNR, CDR2 FQNEAQ (reference sequence). This chain's CDR3 is CASSLVGEQYF. CDR3 sequence (DNA): TGTGCCAGCAGCTTAGTCGGCGAGCAGTACTTC.

The chain joins TRBV11-2 to TRBJ2-2; 14 positions match TRBD2. This CDR3 has 15 amino acids. V dropped 5 bases and J dropped 6; count of bases not matched to a gene: 2. CDR1 is SGHAT, CDR2 FQNNGV, per germline. The CDR3 DNA reads TGTGCCAGCAGCACGGGACTAGCGGGAGCCGGGGAGCTGTTTTTT. It encodes CASSTGLAGAGELFF.

This clone was seen only a few times. The gene calls are TRBV21-1 and TRBJ1-1; TRBD1 is the table's D call and was not checked against the DNA. TRBV21-1 is shown as a pseudogene. CDR3 size: 14 residues. DNA of the CDR3: TGTGCCAGCAGCAAAAGACAGGCCCCAACTGAAGCTTTCTTT. This encodes CASSKRQAPTEAFF.

This rearrangement joins TRBV7-9 to TRBJ2-1; 8 bases align to TRBD2. Trimming took 4 bases from V and 9 from J; bases not matched to a gene: 5. Looked up from germline, CDR1 is SEHNR and CDR2 is FQNEAQ (reference sequence). CDR3 length: 13 residues. CDR3 region: CASSSRSGTEQFF. The CDR3 DNA reads TGTGCCAGCAGCTCTCGTAGCGGGACTGAGCAGTTCTTC.

DNA for the CDR3: TGCGCCAGCAGGCCCCACGGGGGGGGGCCCTACGAGCAGTACTTC. As protein: CASRPHGGGPYEQYF. The J gene is TRBJ2-7, the V gene TRBV10-2, with TRBD2 matching 8 bases. V lost 6 bases to trimming and J lost 2 bases; unmatched junction nucleotides: 9. Germline values: CDR1 WSHSY, CDR2 SAAADI. This CDR3 region has 15 residues.